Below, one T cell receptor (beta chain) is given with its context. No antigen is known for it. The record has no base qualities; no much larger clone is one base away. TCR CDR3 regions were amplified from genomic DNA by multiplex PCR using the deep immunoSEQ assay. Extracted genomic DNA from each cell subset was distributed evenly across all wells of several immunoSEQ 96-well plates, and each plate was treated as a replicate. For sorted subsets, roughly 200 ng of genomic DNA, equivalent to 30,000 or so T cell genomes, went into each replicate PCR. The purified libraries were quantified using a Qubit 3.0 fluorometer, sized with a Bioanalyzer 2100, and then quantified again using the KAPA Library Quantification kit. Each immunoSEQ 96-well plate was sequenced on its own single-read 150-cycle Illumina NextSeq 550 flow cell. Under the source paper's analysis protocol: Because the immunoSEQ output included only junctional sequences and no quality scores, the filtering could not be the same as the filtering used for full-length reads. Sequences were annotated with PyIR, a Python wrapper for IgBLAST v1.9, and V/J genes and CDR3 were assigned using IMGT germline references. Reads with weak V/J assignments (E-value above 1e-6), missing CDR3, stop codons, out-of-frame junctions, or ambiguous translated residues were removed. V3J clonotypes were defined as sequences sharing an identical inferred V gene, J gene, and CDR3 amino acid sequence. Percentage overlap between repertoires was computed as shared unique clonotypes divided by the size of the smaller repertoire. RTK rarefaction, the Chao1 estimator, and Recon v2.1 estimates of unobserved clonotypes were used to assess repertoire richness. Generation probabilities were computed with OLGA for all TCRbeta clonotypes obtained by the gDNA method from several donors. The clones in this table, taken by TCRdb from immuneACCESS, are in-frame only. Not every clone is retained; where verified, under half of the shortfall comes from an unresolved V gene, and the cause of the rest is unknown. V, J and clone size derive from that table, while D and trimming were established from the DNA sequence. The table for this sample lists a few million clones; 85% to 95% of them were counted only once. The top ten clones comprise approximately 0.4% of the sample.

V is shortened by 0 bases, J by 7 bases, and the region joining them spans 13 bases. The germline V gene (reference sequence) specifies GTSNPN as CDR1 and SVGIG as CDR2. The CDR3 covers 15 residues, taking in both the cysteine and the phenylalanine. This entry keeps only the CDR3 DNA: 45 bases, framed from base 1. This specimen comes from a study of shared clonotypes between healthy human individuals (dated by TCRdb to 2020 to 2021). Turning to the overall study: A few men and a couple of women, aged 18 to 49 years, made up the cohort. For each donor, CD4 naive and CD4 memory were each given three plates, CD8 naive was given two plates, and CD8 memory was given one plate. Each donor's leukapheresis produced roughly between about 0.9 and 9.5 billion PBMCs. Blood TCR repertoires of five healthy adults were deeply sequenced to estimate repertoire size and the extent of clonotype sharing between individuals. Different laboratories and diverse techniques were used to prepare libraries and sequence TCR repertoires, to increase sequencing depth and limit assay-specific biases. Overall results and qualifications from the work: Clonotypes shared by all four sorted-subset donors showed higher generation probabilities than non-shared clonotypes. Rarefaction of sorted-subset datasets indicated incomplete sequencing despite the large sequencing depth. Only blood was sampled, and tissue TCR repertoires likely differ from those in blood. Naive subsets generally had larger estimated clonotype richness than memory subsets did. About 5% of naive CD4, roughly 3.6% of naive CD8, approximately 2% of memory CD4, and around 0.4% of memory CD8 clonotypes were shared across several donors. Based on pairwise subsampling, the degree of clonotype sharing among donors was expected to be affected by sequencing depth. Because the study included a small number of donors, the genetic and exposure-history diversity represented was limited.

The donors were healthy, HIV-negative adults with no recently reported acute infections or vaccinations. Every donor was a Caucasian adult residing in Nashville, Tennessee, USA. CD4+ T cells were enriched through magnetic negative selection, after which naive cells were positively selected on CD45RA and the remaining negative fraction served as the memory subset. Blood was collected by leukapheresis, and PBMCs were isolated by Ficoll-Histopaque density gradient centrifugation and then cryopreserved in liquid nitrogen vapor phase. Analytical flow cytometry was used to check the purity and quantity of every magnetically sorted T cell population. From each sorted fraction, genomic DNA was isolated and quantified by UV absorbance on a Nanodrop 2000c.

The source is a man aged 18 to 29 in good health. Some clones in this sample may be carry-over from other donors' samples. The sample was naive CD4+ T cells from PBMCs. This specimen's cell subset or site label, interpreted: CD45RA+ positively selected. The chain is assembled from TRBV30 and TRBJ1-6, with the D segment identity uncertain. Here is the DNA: TGTGCCTGGAGTGTACGACGCTCGGGGAATTCACCCCTCCACTTT. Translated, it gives CAWSVRRSGNSPLHF.